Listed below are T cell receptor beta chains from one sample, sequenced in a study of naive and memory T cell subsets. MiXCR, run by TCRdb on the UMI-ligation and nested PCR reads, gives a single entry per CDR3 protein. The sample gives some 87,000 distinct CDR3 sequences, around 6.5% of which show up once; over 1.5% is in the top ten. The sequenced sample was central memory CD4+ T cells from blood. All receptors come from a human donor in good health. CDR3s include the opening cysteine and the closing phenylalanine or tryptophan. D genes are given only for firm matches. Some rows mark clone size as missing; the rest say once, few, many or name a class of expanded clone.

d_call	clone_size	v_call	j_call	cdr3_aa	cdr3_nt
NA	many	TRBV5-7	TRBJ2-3	CASSLRSSSTDTQYF	TGTGCCAGCAGCTTGAGGAGTTCTAGCACAGATACGCAGTATTTT
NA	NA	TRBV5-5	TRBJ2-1	CASLAAGEQFF	TGTGCCAGCTTGGCGGCGGGGGAGCAGTTCTTC
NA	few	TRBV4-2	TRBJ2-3	CASSQEARVTTDTQYF	TGTGCCAGCAGCCAAGAAGCCAGGGTAACGACAGATACGCAGTATTTT
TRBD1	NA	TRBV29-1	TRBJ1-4	CSATLKVWDSINEKLFF	TGCAGCGCCACCCTGAAAGTGTGGGACAGCATAAATGAAAAACTGTTTTTT
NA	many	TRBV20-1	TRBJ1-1	CSARDGGHTEAFF	TGCAGTGCTAGAGACGGGGGTCACACTGAAGCTTTCTTT
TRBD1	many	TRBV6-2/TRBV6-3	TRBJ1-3	CASSYRDRGQGNTIYF	TGTGCCAGCAGTTACCGAGACAGGGGGCAAGGAAACACCATATATTTT
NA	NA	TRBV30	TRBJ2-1	CASTPPSTGPQFF	TGTGCCAGTACACCCCCTTCGACTGGCCCACAGTTCTTC
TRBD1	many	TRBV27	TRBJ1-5	CASRRDRDNQPQHF	TGTGCCAGCAGACGCGACAGGGACAATCAGCCCCAGCATTTT
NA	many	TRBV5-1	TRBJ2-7	CASSLGSAYEQYF	TGCGCCAGCAGCTTGGGGAGCGCCTACGAGCAGTACTTC
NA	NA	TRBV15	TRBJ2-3	CATSRDAPRGQYF	TGTGCCACCAGCAGAGATGCCCCCCGGGGGCAGTATTTT
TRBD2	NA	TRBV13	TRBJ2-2	CASSRGGANTGELFF	TGTGCCAGCAGCCGCGGGGGGGCCAACACCGGGGAGCTGTTTTTT
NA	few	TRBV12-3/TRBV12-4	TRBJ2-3	CASTPGVIRTDTQYF	TGTGCCAGCACCCCCGGGGTCATACGCACAGATACGCAGTATTTT
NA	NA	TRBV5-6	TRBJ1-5	CASSLWAASYSNQPQHF	TGTGCCAGCAGCTTGTGGGCGGCCTCTTATAGCAATCAGCCCCAGCATTTT
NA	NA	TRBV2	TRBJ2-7	CESKAGVSSYEQYF	TGTGAAAGCAAAGCAGGGGTTAGCTCCTACGAGCAGTACTTC
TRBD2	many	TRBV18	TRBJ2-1	CASSRGGLAEDQKFF	TGTGCCAGCTCACGAGGGGGACTAGCGGAAGACCAGAAATTCTTC
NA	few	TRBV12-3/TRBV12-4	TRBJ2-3	CASSARTPSTQYF	TGTGCCAGCAGTGCCCGGACTCCAAGTACGCAGTATTTT
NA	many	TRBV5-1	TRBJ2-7	CASSLPDRGNYFYEQYF	TGCGCCAGCAGCCTACCCGACAGAGGGAACTACTTCTACGAGCAGTACTTC
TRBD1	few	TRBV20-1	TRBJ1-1	CSARTGQGMNTEAFF	TGCAGTGCTAGAACAGGACAGGGCATGAACACTGAAGCTTTCTTT
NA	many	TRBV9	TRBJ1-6	CASSVGRDSPLHF	TGTGCCAGCAGCGTAGGTAGGGATTCACCCCTCCACTTT
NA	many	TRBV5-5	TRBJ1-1	CASSLGKRVTEAFF	TGTGCCAGCAGCTTGGGAAAGAGGGTCACTGAAGCTTTCTTT
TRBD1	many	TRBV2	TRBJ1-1	CASSDRGVTEAFF	TGTGCCAGCAGTGACAGGGGGGTCACTGAAGCTTTCTTT
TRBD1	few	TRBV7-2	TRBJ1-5	CASSRRTGEDQPQHF	TGTGCCAGCAGCCGGAGGACAGGGGAAGATCAGCCCCAGCATTTT
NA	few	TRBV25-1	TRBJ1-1	CASSAPGENTEAFF	TGTGCCAGCAGTGCGCCAGGGGAGAACACTGAAGCTTTCTTT
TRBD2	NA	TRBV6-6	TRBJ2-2	CAGRPGLAGGPELFF	TGTGCCGGCAGACCTGGACTAGCGGGAGGCCCGGAGCTGTTTTTT
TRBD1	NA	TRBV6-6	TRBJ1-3	CASIKAVKGADGNTIYF	TGTGCCAGCATTAAGGCGGTTAAGGGGGCGGATGGAAACACCATATATTTT
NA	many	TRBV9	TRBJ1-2	CASGYGGADYGYTF	TGTGCCAGCGGTTATGGGGGCGCCGACTATGGCTACACCTTC
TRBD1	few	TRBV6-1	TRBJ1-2	CASSETGARGGYTF	TGTGCCAGCAGTGAAACAGGGGCGAGGGGTGGCTACACCTTC
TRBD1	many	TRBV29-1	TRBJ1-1	CSVQGAANTEAFF	TGCAGCGTTCAGGGGGCGGCTAACACTGAAGCTTTCTTT
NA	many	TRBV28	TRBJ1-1	CASKINTKAFF	TGTGCCAGCAAAATAAACACAAAAGCTTTCTTT
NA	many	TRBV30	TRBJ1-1	CAWRAMNTEAFF	TGTGCCTGGAGGGCCATGAACACTGAAGCTTTCTTT
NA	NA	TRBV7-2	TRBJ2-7	CASSLSIYEQYF	TGTGCCAGCAGTCTTAGTATCTACGAGCAGTACTTC
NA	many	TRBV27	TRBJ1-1	CGERRSTEAFF	TGTGGGGAGAGGAGATCCACTGAAGCTTTCTTT
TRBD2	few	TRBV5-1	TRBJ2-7	CASSFSSGTSDFYEQYF	TGCGCCAGCAGCTTCTCTTCCGGGACTAGCGACTTCTACGAGCAGTACTTC
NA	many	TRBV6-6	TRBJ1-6	CASRRHQDSNSPLHF	TGTGCCAGCAGAAGGCATCAGGACTCTAATTCACCCCTCCACTTT
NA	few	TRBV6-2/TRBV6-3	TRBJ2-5	CASNPLQGGVPGVRPGRETQYF	TGTGCCAGCAACCCCCTACAGGGAGGGGTCCCAGGAGTCCGTCCTGGACGAGAGACCCAGTACTTC
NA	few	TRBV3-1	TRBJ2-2	CASSQGTAMRELFF	TGTGCCAGCAGCCAAGGGACGGCCATGCGGGAGCTGTTTTTT
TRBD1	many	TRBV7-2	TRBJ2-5	CASSLGGTGKETQYF	TGTGCCAGCAGCTTAGGAGGGACAGGGAAGGAGACCCAGTACTTC
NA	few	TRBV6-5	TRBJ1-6	CASSYGAGAGSPLHF	TGTGCCAGCAGTTACGGGGCAGGGGCTGGGTCACCCCTCCACTTT
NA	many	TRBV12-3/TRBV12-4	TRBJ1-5	CASTPSEGFEQPQHF	TGTGCCAGCACCCCCTCCGAGGGGTTTGAACAGCCCCAGCATTTT
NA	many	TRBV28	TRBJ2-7	CASRTHYEQYF	TGTGCCAGCAGGACACACTACGAGCAGTACTTC
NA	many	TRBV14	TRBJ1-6	CASSQGLGSPLHF	TGTGCCAGCAGCCAAGGCCTTGGGTCACCCCTCCACTTT
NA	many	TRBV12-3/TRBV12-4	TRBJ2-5	CASRKGAQETQYF	TGTGCCAGCAGAAAGGGAGCCCAAGAGACCCAGTACTTC
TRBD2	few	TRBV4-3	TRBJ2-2	CASSRGLALAGELFF	TGCGCCAGCAGCCGGGGACTAGCTCTGGCCGGGGAGCTGTTTTTT
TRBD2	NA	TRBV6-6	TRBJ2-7	CASSYGGSEQYF	TGTGCCAGCAGTTACGGCGGGAGCGAGCAGTACTTC
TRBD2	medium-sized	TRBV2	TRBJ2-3	CASTLAGGPSRGDTQYF	TGTGCCAGCACGCTAGCGGGGGGCCCCAGCCGGGGCGATACGCAGTATTTT
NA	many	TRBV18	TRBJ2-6	CASSPLISGANVLTF	TGTGCCAGCTCACCACTAATTTCCGGGGCCAACGTCCTGACTTTC
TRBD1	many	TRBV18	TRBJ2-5	CASSPRKDRVETQYF	TGTGCCAGCTCACCACGAAAAGACAGGGTAGAGACCCAGTACTTC
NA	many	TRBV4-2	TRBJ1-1	CASSQLDSRNTEAFF	TGTGCCAGCAGCCAGCTAGACAGCCGTAACACTGAAGCTTTCTTT
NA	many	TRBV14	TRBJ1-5	CASSPRYSQEREPEPYQPQHF	TGTGCCAGCAGCCCGAGATACAGTCAGGAGCGGGAGCCTGAACCTTATCAGCCCCAGCATTTT
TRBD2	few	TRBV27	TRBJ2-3	CASLQLAPAQYF	TGTGCCAGCCTCCAACTAGCGCCGGCGCAGTATTTT
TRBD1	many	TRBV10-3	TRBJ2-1	CAINRDRNNEQFF	TGTGCCATAAACCGGGACAGAAACAATGAGCAGTTCTTC
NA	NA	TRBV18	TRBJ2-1	CASSPGRGFNEQFF	TGTGCCAGCTCACCGGGGAGGGGGTTCAATGAGCAGTTCTTC
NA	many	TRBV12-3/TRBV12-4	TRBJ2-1	CASSLADFAGFYNEQFF	TGTGCCAGCAGTTTAGCCGACTTTGCCGGGTTCTACAATGAGCAGTTCTTC
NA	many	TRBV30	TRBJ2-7	CAWSPQGYEQYF	TGTGCCTGGAGCCCCCAGGGCTACGAGCAGTACTTC
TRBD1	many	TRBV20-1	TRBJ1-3	CSAQGAGNTIYF	TGCAGTGCTCAGGGGGCTGGAAACACCATATATTTT
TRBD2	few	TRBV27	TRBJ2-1	CASSLRLAGGPWGQFF	TGTGCCAGCAGTTTGAGACTAGCGGGAGGGCCGTGGGGGCAGTTCTTC
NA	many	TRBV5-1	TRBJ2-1	CASKFSSPRDAQFF	TGCGCCAGCAAATTCTCCTCCCCGCGAGACGCGCAGTTCTTC
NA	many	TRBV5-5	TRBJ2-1	CASSTDPGGSYNEQFF	TGTGCCAGCAGCACTGACCCCGGAGGGTCCTACAATGAGCAGTTCTTC
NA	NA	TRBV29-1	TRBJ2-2	CSVSREAGELFF	TGCAGCGTTTCTAGGGAAGCCGGGGAGCTGTTTTTT
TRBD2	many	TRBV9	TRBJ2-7	CASSVGEGGAEQYF	TGTGCCAGCAGCGTAGGGGAGGGAGGGGCCGAGCAGTACTTC